Listed below are T cell receptor beta chains from one sample, sequenced in a study of cytomegalovirus exposure and HLA in healthy donors. Assay used: immunoSEQ multiplex PCR; TCRdb lists only in-frame clones, some missing. Of a few hundred thousand clones detected, approximately 80% appear once; the ten largest clones hold around 8%. The sequencing sample was made of PBMCs. Every receptor here comes from a woman aged 55-75 years in good health and CMV-seropositive. Each CDR3 is given with its conserved first and last residue. A D gene is named only where the DNA matches it firmly. Not every row has a clone size; where given, it reads once, few, many or a size class.

>TRBV5-1|-|TRBJ1-5|once
CASSTSGGNQPQHF
TGCGCCAGCAGCACCTCAGGGGGCAATCAGCCCCAGCATTTT
>TRBV4-1|-|TRBJ2-5|few
CASSRLLGETQYF
TGCGCCAGCAGCCGCCTACTAGGAGAGACCCAGTACTTC
>TRBV4-1|TRBD2|TRBJ2-1|-
CASSLGWTSGSHNEQFF
TGCGCCAGCAGCCTTGGCTGGACTAGCGGGAGCCACAATGAGCAGTTCTTC
>TRBV9|-|TRBJ1-1|-
CASSVDTRGTEAFF
TGTGCCAGCAGCGTCGACACCCGGGGCACTGAAGCTTTCTTT
>TRBV13|TRBD1|TRBJ2-1|-
CASSSNRGSPYYNEQFF
TGTGCCAGCAGCTCCAACAGGGGATCCCCGTATTACAATGAGCAGTTCTTC
>TRBV21-1|-|TRBJ2-3|-
CAPGGGSKDTQYF
TGTGCCCCCGGGGGCGGGAGTAAAGATACGCAGTATTTT
>TRBV7-9|TRBD2|TRBJ2-1|few
CASSTGLAGGFEQFF
TGTGCCAGCAGCACTGGACTAGCGGGAGGTTTTGAGCAGTTCTTC
>TRBV4-1|TRBD1|TRBJ2-7|-
CASSQRQGAYEQYF
TGCGCCAGCAGCCAGAGACAGGGAGCCTACGAGCAGTACTTC
>TRBV30|-|TRBJ2-7|-
CAWSEGRGTAYEQYF
TGTGCCTGGAGTGAGGGTCGGGGAACGGCCTACGAGCAGTACTTC
>TRBV9|TRBD2|TRBJ2-3|-
CASSVASLARDTQYF
TGTGCCAGCAGCGTAGCTTCACTAGCGAGAGATACGCAGTATTTT
>TRBV10-3|TRBD1|TRBJ1-2|-
CAISESKGTGLYGYTF
TGTGCCATCAGTGAGTCGAAAGGGACAGGGCTCTATGGCTACACCTTC
>TRBV19|-|TRBJ2-7|-
CASPPGHYGSYEQYF
TGTGCCAGTCCACCGGGACATTACGGCTCCTACGAGCAGTACTTC
>TRBV5-6|TRBD1|TRBJ1-5|-
CASSQTGGDQPQHF
TGTGCCAGCAGCCAAACAGGGGGCGATCAGCCCCAGCATTTT
>TRBV7-3|-|TRBJ1-2|-
CASSHTANYGYTF
TGTGCCAGCAGCCACACAGCTAACTATGGCTACACCTTC
>TRBV6-5|TRBD1|TRBJ2-7|-
CASSYYAGGPSYEQYF
TGTGCCAGCAGTTACTATGCAGGGGGCCCTTCCTACGAGCAGTACTTC
>TRBV5-1|-|TRBJ2-3|once
CASSQAIRTDTQYF
TGCGCCAGCAGCCAGGCCATAAGAACAGATACGCAGTATTTT
>TRBV28|-|TRBJ1-2|-
CASSSGNNYGYTF
TGTGCCAGCAGTTCCGGGAATAACTATGGCTACACCTTC
>TRBV15|TRBD1|TRBJ1-5|-
CATSRETGAQGPQHF
TGTGCCACCAGCAGGGAGACAGGGGCCCAAGGTCCCCAGCATTTT
>TRBV7-9|TRBD2|TRBJ2-1|-
CASSHRELAGDRNEQFF
TGTGCCAGCAGCCATCGGGAACTAGCGGGAGATAGGAATGAGCAGTTCTTC
>TRBV10-3|-|TRBJ1-2|-
CAISESGGPYGYTF
TGTGCCATCAGTGAGTCGGGGGGACCATATGGCTACACCTTC
>TRBV10-3|-|TRBJ1-2|-
CAISQNTGKGPRGYTF
TGTGCCATCAGCCAGAACACAGGAAAAGGGCCGAGGGGCTACACCTTC
>TRBV10-3|TRBD1|TRBJ2-5|-
CAISKGTGKETQYF
TGTGCCATCAGCAAAGGGACAGGGAAAGAGACCCAGTACTTC
>TRBV10-3|TRBD2|TRBJ2-7|-
CATAGAVPPNSYEQYF
TGTGCCACCGCGGGAGCAGTTCCCCCGAACTCCTACGAGCAGTACTTC
>TRBV28|-|TRBJ1-4|-
CASSLLTYDRKNEKLFF
TGTGCCAGCAGTTTACTCACCTATGACAGGAAGAATGAAAAACTGTTTTTT
>TRBV6-5|-|TRBJ1-1|-
CATGVGPSTEAFF
TGTGCCACTGGGGTGGGGCCTAGCACTGAAGCTTTCTTT
>TRBV2|-|TRBJ1-4|few
CASSPPGGRGEKLFF
TGTGCCAGCAGTCCCCCGGGGGGGCGAGGTGAAAAACTGTTTTTT
>TRBV5-4|TRBD1|TRBJ1-1|few
CASSLGGRGQGEAFF
TGTGCCAGCAGCTTGGGGGGTAGGGGACAGGGAGAAGCTTTCTTT
>TRBV27|TRBD1|TRBJ2-4|-
CASSLTGGLYIQYF
TGTGCCAGCAGTCTTACAGGGGGCCTTTACATTCAGTACTTC
>TRBV29-1|-|TRBJ1-2|-
CSVLTGFGGYTF
TGCAGCGTGCTCACAGGGTTCGGAGGCTACACCTTC
>TRBV25-1|-|TRBJ1-3|once
CASSDWGKGLLDTIYF
TGTGCCAGCAGTGATTGGGGAAAGGGGCTCCTAGACACCATATATTTT
>TRBV2|TRBD1|TRBJ1-1|-
CASKRDSNFGEAFF
TGTGCCAGCAAGAGGGACAGCAACTTTGGAGAAGCTTTCTTT
>TRBV10-3|TRBD1|TRBJ1-1|-
CATSPDRVNTEAFF
TGTGCCACCTCCCCGGACAGGGTGAACACTGAAGCTTTCTTT
>TRBV28|TRBD1|TRBJ2-7|-
CASSSPTGFTYEQYF
TGTGCCAGCAGTTCCCCGACAGGGTTCACCTACGAGCAGTACTTC
>TRBV18|-|TRBJ2-7|-
CASSPAGSYEQYF
TGTGCCAGCTCACCAGCGGGGTCCTACGAGCAGTACTTC
>TRBV28|-|TRBJ1-5|-
CASSQDYRDYSNQPQHF
TGTGCCAGCAGCCAAGACTACAGGGACTATAGCAATCAGCCCCAGCATTTT
>TRBV9|-|TRBJ2-7|-
CASSVDVQGSYEQYF
TGTGCCAGCAGCGTAGATGTGCAGGGCTCCTACGAGCAGTACTTC
>TRBV18|TRBD1|TRBJ2-7|-
CASSPNNGQGFSYEQYF
TGTGCCAGCTCACCAAACAACGGACAGGGGTTCTCCTACGAGCAGTACTTC
>TRBV6-5|-|TRBJ1-2|-
CASRDLGAIGYTF
TGTGCCAGCAGGGACTTGGGGGCAATTGGCTACACCTTC